These T cell receptor beta chains were read from a single sample in a study of Ad26.COV2.S vaccination and SARS-CoV-2 variants. Profiled with immunoSEQ multiplex PCR; TCRdb holds only in-frame clones, not every one. The table has approximately 250,000 clones, around 88% seen once. The source material was peripheral blood, sampled in a trial of Ad26.COV2.S vaccine versus placebo. Every receptor here comes from a person between 18 and 60 years old who received the Ad26.COV2.S COVID-19 vaccine or a placebo. CDR3s leave out the opening cysteine and the closing phenylalanine or tryptophan. The order of the fields is V gene, J gene, clone size, CDR3 protein. Only part of the rows carry a size: once, few, many, or a class if the clone is expanded.

V gene: TRBV5-1; J gene: TRBJ1-5; clone size: .; CDR3 protein: ASSFGGETNQPQH
V gene: TRBV6-6; J gene: TRBJ2-7; clone size: .; CDR3 protein: ASSYSLVSYEQY
V gene: TRBV18; J gene: TRBJ2-1; clone size: .; CDR3 protein: ASSPGGASSYNEQF
V gene: TRBV24-1; J gene: TRBJ2-1; clone size: .; CDR3 protein: ATSSASASSYNEQF
V gene: TRBV25-1; J gene: TRBJ2-1; clone size: .; CDR3 protein: ASSEPGQSNEQF
V gene: TRBV29-1; J gene: TRBJ2-3; clone size: .; CDR3 protein: SSRSGLAADTQY
V gene: TRBV7-9; J gene: TRBJ2-1; clone size: .; CDR3 protein: ASSGEGQGYNEQF
V gene: TRBV15; J gene: TRBJ1-3; clone size: .; CDR3 protein: ATSVDQSSGNTIY
V gene: TRBV7-9; J gene: TRBJ1-1; clone size: .; CDR3 protein: ASGRDRLIGEAF
V gene: TRBV7-2; J gene: TRBJ2-3; clone size: .; CDR3 protein: ASSLGLRKGQY
V gene: TRBV3-1/TRBV3-2; J gene: TRBJ2-3; clone size: once; CDR3 protein: ASSPFGGTSGGAADTQY
V gene: TRBV9; J gene: TRBJ2-3; clone size: .; CDR3 protein: ASSPRGITDTDTQY
V gene: TRBV5-4; J gene: TRBJ2-5; clone size: .; CDR3 protein: ASSPFGESRETQY
V gene: TRBV7-9; J gene: TRBJ2-7; clone size: .; CDR3 protein: ASSFEKLEQY
V gene: TRBV18; J gene: TRBJ1-1; clone size: .; CDR3 protein: ASSPRTGGSGNTEAF
V gene: TRBV15; J gene: TRBJ1-5; clone size: .; CDR3 protein: ATSSDRPQPQH
V gene: TRBV27; J gene: TRBJ1-5; clone size: .; CDR3 protein: ASSPWEGSGNQPQH
V gene: TRBV28; J gene: TRBJ1-2; clone size: .; CDR3 protein: ASSLTDYGYT
V gene: TRBV9; J gene: TRBJ2-1; clone size: .; CDR3 protein: ASSVGGPDRDNEQF
V gene: TRBV9; J gene: TRBJ2-2; clone size: .; CDR3 protein: ASSGPQGGGELF
V gene: TRBV5-1; J gene: TRBJ1-1; clone size: .; CDR3 protein: ASSDYRGVNTEAF
V gene: TRBV7-2; J gene: TRBJ2-1; clone size: .; CDR3 protein: ASSELGQGHEQF
V gene: TRBV5-1; J gene: TRBJ2-1; clone size: .; CDR3 protein: ASSLVGESYNEQF
V gene: TRBV28; J gene: TRBJ1-5; clone size: .; CDR3 protein: ASWDSFFYSNQPQH
V gene: TRBV4-3; J gene: TRBJ2-2; clone size: .; CDR3 protein: ASSGGLADGELF
V gene: TRBV10-2; J gene: TRBJ1-4; clone size: .; CDR3 protein: ASSETTGEKLF
V gene: TRBV7-6; J gene: TRBJ2-2; clone size: .; CDR3 protein: ASSFRLAGDTGELF
V gene: TRBV3-1/TRBV3-2; J gene: TRBJ2-6; clone size: .; CDR3 protein: ASSQAGPQGAAGANVLT
V gene: TRBV5-1; J gene: TRBJ2-5; clone size: few; CDR3 protein: ASSPGLAGVWGETQY
V gene: TRBV6-5; J gene: TRBJ2-2; clone size: .; CDR3 protein: ASSRGTGDIGELF
V gene: TRBV5-5; J gene: TRBJ2-7; clone size: .; CDR3 protein: ASRLSHGGSYEQY
V gene: TRBV7-9; J gene: TRBJ2-1; clone size: .; CDR3 protein: ASSQLGAGVMNEQF
V gene: TRBV27; J gene: TRBJ2-1; clone size: .; CDR3 protein: ASSLKGDTWGTYNEQF
V gene: TRBV7-2; J gene: TRBJ2-3; clone size: .; CDR3 protein: ASSLVGGWTDTQY
V gene: TRBV6-1; J gene: TRBJ1-5; clone size: few; CDR3 protein: ASSEVGNGNQPQH
V gene: TRBV18; J gene: TRBJ1-1; clone size: .; CDR3 protein: ASFQPGGGNTEAF
V gene: TRBV6-5; J gene: TRBJ1-1; clone size: .; CDR3 protein: ASSHTGTIEAF
V gene: TRBV9; J gene: TRBJ2-4; clone size: .; CDR3 protein: ASSERQENIQY
V gene: TRBV7-9; J gene: TRBJ1-4; clone size: .; CDR3 protein: ASSPYRGGEKLF
V gene: TRBV25-1; J gene: TRBJ2-3; clone size: .; CDR3 protein: ASSESGDLTDTQY
V gene: TRBV6-1; J gene: TRBJ2-7; clone size: .; CDR3 protein: ASSDGSGDYEQY
V gene: TRBV6-5; J gene: TRBJ1-3; clone size: once; CDR3 protein: ASSYSRRPGNTIY
V gene: TRBV7-2; J gene: TRBJ2-1; clone size: .; CDR3 protein: ASERSLAGTNEQF
V gene: TRBV9; J gene: TRBJ2-5; clone size: .; CDR3 protein: ASSPLGGTAQETQY